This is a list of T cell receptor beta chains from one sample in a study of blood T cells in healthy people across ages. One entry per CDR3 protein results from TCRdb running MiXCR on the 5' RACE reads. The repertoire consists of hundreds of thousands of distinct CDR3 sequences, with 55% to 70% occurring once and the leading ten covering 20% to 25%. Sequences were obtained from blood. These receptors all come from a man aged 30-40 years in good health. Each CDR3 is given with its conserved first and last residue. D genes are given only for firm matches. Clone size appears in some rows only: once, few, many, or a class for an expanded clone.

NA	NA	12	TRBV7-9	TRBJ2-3	TGTGCCAGCAGCTCGGGCCCGGCAGCGCAGTATTTT	CASSSGPAAQYF
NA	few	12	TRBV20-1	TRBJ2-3	TGCAGTGCTCAAAAGCAGGGAGATACGCAGTATTTT	CSAQKQGDTQYF
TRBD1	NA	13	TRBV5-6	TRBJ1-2	TGTGCCAGCAGCCGGGACAGCTTCTATGGCTACACCTTC	CASSRDSFYGYTF
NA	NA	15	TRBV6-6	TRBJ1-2	TGTGCCAGCAGTCACTCAGACAGGCCTATAAGTGGCTACACCTTC	CASSHSDRPISGYTF
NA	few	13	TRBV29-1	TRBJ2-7	TGCAGCGTTGAGGGTCAGGGAAACTACGAGCAGTACTTC	CSVEGQGNYEQYF
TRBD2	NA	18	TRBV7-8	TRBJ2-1	TGTGCCAGCAGCCCCGGGACTAGCGGGAGGGCCTCTTACAATGAGCAGTTCTTC	CASSPGTSGRASYNEQFF
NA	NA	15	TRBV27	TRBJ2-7	TGTGTCACGATCTCCGGGACGGAGAGCTCCTACGAGCAGTACTTC	CVTISGTESSYEQYF
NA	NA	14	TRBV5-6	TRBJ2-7	TGTGCCAGCAGCATGGGGGCGGGATTGTACGAGCAGTACTTC	CASSMGAGLYEQYF
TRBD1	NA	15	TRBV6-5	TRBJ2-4	TGTGCCAGCAGTCGTACGGGACAGGCCAAAAACATTCAGTACTTC	CASSRTGQAKNIQYF
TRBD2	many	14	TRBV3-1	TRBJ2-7	TGCGCCAGCAGCCCCGGACTAGCGGGAGATGAGCAGTACTTC	CASSPGLAGDEQYF
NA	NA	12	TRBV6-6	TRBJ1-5	TGTGCCAGCAATCGGGGTAATCAGCCCCAGCATTTT	CASNRGNQPQHF
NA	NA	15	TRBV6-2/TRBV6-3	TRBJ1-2	TGTGCCAGCAGTAAACTCCGGGACAACCCCTATGGCTACACCTTC	CASSKLRDNPYGYTF
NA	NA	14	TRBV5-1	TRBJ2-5	TGCGCCAGCAGCTTGGCCTTAGTAGGGGAGACCCAGTACTTC	CASSLALVGETQYF
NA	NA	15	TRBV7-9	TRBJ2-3	TGTGCCAGCAGCCGGCGGGGACAGCGCACAGATACGCAGTATTTT	CASSRRGQRTDTQYF
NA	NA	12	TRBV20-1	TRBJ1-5	TGCAGTGCCCAGACGGGAGCTCAGCCCCAGCATTTT	CSAQTGAQPQHF
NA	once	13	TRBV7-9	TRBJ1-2	TGTGCCAGCAGCTTAAAGGGTTTCGATGGCTACACCTTC	CASSLKGFDGYTF